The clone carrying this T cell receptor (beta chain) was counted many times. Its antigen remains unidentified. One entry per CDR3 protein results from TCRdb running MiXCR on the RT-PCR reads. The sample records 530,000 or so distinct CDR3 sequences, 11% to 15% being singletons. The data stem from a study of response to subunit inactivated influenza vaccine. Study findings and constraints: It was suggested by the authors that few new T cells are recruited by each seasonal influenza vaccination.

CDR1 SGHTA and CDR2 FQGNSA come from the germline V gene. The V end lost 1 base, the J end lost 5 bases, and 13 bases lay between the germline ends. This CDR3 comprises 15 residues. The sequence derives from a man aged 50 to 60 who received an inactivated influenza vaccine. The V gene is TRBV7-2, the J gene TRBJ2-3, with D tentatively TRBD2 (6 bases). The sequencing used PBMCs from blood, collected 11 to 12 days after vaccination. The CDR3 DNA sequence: TGTGCCAGCAGCTTAGAAGGGAGGTGGAGAGATACGCAGTATTTT. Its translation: CASSLEGRWRDTQYF.